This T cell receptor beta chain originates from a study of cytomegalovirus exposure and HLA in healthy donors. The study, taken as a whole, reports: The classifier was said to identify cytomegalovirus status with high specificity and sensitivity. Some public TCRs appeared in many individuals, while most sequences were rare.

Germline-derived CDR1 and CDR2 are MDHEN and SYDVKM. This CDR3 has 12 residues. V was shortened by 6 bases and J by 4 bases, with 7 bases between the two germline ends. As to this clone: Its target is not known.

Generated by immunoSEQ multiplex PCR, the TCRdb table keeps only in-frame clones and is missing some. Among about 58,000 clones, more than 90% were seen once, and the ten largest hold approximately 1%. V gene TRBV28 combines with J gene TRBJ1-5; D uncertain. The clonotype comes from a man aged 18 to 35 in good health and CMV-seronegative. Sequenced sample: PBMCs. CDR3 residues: CASSWRNQPQHF. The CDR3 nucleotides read TGTGCCAGCAGCTGGAGGAATCAGCCCCAGCATTTT.